This T cell receptor (beta chain) was identified in a study of CD8+ T cells in alopecia areata. Study-wide background: Those patients who were treated received oral tofacitinib, which was given at 5 to 10 mg twice daily for moderate-to-severe alopecia areata. For 6 to 18 months, tofacitinib was taken, and 6 months off drug followed.

The ends were cut back, 7 bases at V and 8 bases at J, with 18 bases in the middle. The CDR3 length is 13 residues. Germline lookup yields CDR1 SGDLS and CDR2 YYNGEE. The sequencing template was cDNA reverse transcribed from extracted RNA. Assay: immunoSEQ multiplex PCR; the TCRdb copy retains only in-frame clones and omits some. The sample consists of a few hundred thousand clones, 35% to 40% of them appearing once. The treatment: oral pan-JAK inhibitor, 5-10 mg twice daily. A FACSAria was used to sort CD4+ and CD8+ T cells. These cells came from PBMCs. The specimen was CD4+ T cells sorted from blood, collected at approximately week 30, from a patient treated with tofacitinib. This TCR came from a human donor with alopecia areata. The chain combines TRBV9 with TRBJ1-1; maybe TRBD1 (6 bases). The CDR3 sequence is CASAEGGGAEAFF. The CDR3 DNA sequence: TGTGCCAGCGCCGAAGGGGGGGGAGCCGAAGCTTTCTTT.